This T cell receptor (beta chain) was captured in a study of blood T cell repertoires in COVID-19. This CDR3 spans 16 amino acids. Trimming took 2 bases from V and 2 from J, leaving 13 bases between them. Germline assignment: CDR1 MNHNS and CDR2 SASEGT. In the original processing: Estimation of nucleated cell counts relied on the amplification of reference gene primers. Data came from immunoSEQ multiplex PCR; TCRdb stores just in-frame clones and leaves some out. Clonal size and the V and J genes are those of that table, whereas D and trimming came from the DNA. The data hold about 210,000 clones, with over 75% observed a single time. Participants' reported clinical history set cohort assignment.

The sample taken for sequencing was PBMCs or T cells enriched from blood (not recorded which). The TCR sequence derives from a man younger than 40 in a cohort exposed to, infected with or recovered from COVID-19 (not recorded which). V usage is TRBV6-1 and J usage is TRBJ1-5; D is possibly TRBD1 (6 bases). This CDR3 is CASSERPGVGNQPQHF. The DNA of the CDR3 is TGTGCCAGCAGTGAAAGGCCAGGGGTTGGCAATCAGCCCCAGCATTTT.